Reported below is one T cell receptor beta chain. Its cognate antigen is unknown. This entry is derived from a study of cytomegalovirus exposure and HLA in healthy donors. The wider study: Early released data comprised approximately 85 million unique TCRs from HLA-typed donors. Study-level results: A later analysis linked a missense DCLRE1C variant to TCR beta V- and J-gene trimming.

The study ran its PCR with 60 Vbeta and 13 Jbeta primers. The table came from immunoSEQ multiplex PCR; TCRdb's copy has only in-frame clones and leaves some out. The data hold 97,000 or so clones, with under 70% observed a single time. The CDR3 is 16 residues long. V was pared by 6 bases and J by 6 bases, with 14 bases of the junction left unmatched. Germline lookup yields CDR1 MDHEN and CDR2 SYDVKM. The TCR sequence derives from a man aged 50 to 59 in good health and CMV-seronegative. This chain uses TRBV28 with TRBJ1-5, with 7 positions matching TRBD1. Sequencing input: PBMCs. The CDR3 sequence is CASSIKRTGIFQPQHF. In DNA, the CDR3 is TGTGCCAGCAGCATAAAGAGGACAGGAATCTTTCAGCCCCAGCATTTT. Combining the CDR3 with reference TRBV28 and TRBJ1-5 gives the whole variable domain DVKVTQSSRYLVKRTGEKVFLECVQDMDHENMFWYRQDPGLGLRLIYFSYDVKMKEKGDIPEGYSVSREKKERFSLILESASTNQTSMYLCASSIKRTGIFQPQHFGDGTRLSIL.